A selection of T cell receptor beta chains follows, all from one sample in a study of blood T cell repertoires in COVID-19. Profiling relied on immunoSEQ multiplex PCR, and the TCRdb table lists in-frame clones only, not all of them. The sample consists of some 150,000 clones, about four fifths of them appearing once. Sequencing was performed on PBMCs or T cells enriched from blood (not recorded which). The receptor set was obtained from a woman between 50 and 59 years old who had been exposed to COVID-19. CDR3s include the opening cysteine and the closing phenylalanine or tryptophan. A D gene is named only where the DNA matches it firmly. The size of a clone is reported for some rows only, either as once, few or many, or as a class for expanded clones.

d_call	j_call	cdr3_length	v_call	clone_size	cdr3_nt	cdr3_aa
.	TRBJ1-1	12	TRBV19	.	TGTGCCAGTAGTATAAGTGCGGGAGAAGCTTTCTTT	CASSISAGEAFF
TRBD1	TRBJ1-1	17	TRBV19	.	TGTGCCAGTAGTCCCGGGACAGGGTTTAGGGGGTACACTGAAGCTTTCTTT	CASSPGTGFRGYTEAFF
TRBD2	TRBJ2-5	18	TRBV5-1	.	TGCGCCAGCAGCCACTATAGCGGGACACCCGGATTTCAAGAGACCCAGTACTTC	CASSHYSGTPGFQETQYF
.	TRBJ1-6	14	TRBV3-1/TRBV3-2	.	TGTGCCAGCAGCCATTCAGGGGATAATTCACCCCTCCACTTT	CASSHSGDNSPLHF
TRBD2	TRBJ2-5	14	TRBV5-1	.	TGCGCCAGCAGCTTCTTGCGGGAGACGGAGACCCAGTACTTC	CASSFLRETETQYF
TRBD1	TRBJ2-7	15	TRBV4-1	.	TGCGCCAGCAGCAGTGACAGGGGGCCTTTCTACGAGCAGTACTTC	CASSSDRGPFYEQYF
TRBD2	TRBJ2-3	15	TRBV2	.	TGTGCCAGCACAGAACCAGCGGGGGGCACAGATACGCAGTATTTT	CASTEPAGGTDTQYF
TRBD2	TRBJ2-1	16	TRBV11-2	.	TGTGCCAGCAGCAACCCGGGGAGCGGGGGTATAAATGAGCAGTTCTTC	CASSNPGSGGINEQFF
.	TRBJ1-6	16	TRBV5-6	.	TGTGCCACTCATAGCGGCGGGGGCCTGGCAGATTCACCCCTCCACTTT	CATHSGGGLADSPLHF
TRBD1	TRBJ2-7	16	TRBV27	once	TGTGCCAGCAGTACCACACCAACTACACAGGGGGCGAAGCAGTACTTC	CASSTTPTTQGAKQYF
TRBD2	TRBJ2-1	15	TRBV5-1	.	TGCGCCAGCAGGCTAGCGGAGAGCTCCTACAATGAGCAGTTCTTC	CASRLAESSYNEQFF
.	TRBJ1-2	14	TRBV6-2/TRBV6-3	.	TGTGCCAGCAGTTACTCTGCCAGGGAAAGTGGCTACACCTTC	CASSYSARESGYTF
.	TRBJ1-5	13	TRBV12-3/TRBV12-4	.	TGTGCCAGCAGAACAGGGATTAGTCAGCCCCAGCATTTT	CASRTGISQPQHF
.	TRBJ1-2	14	TRBV9	.	TGTGCCAGCAGCGTCGCAGGGGCCAACGGTGGCTACACCTTC	CASSVAGANGGYTF
TRBD2	TRBJ2-2	16	TRBV19	.	TGTGCCAGTAGTCCCCTAGCGGGAGGGGGCACCGGGGAGCTGTTTTTT	CASSPLAGGGTGELFF
.	TRBJ2-3	12	TRBV6-5	.	TGTGCCAGCAGGGACAACACAGATACGCAGTATTTT	CASRDNTDTQYF
.	TRBJ2-1	15	TRBV14	.	TGTGCCAGCAGCCAAGAGCTAGCTGAGTACAATGAGCAGTTCTTC	CASSQELAEYNEQFF
TRBD1	TRBJ2-3	16	TRBV12-5	once	TGTGCTAGTGGTTTGGTCCAGGGGGAGAGCACAGATACGCAGTATTTT	CASGLVQGESTDTQYF